This entry is about one T cell receptor beta chain. Its antigen is still unknown. Assay: immunoSEQ multiplex PCR; the TCRdb copy retains only in-frame clones and omits some. The data contain under 300,000 clones, 65% to 85% of them singletons. This record comes from a study of cytotoxic CD8 clonotypes in ibrutinib-treated CLL. Across the study: The patient breakdown showed approximately ten relapsed/refractory and roughly 14 treatment-naive cases, with 17 to 18 IGHV unmutated. General study findings and limits: Upon ibrutinib response clonality rose, and upon progression it fell back toward baseline.

V was trimmed by 0 bases and J by 7 bases, leaving 21 bases between them. This CDR3 is built from 17 residues. The germline V gene has CDR1 SGDLS and CDR2 YYNGEE. The source is a human donor with chronic lymphocytic leukemia. The chain links TRBV9 to TRBJ2-3; D ambiguous. Here the sequenced sample was PBMCs, taken at disease progression, from a patient treated with ibrutinib. DNA for the CDR3: TGTGCCAGCAGCGTAGGGAGAGACTCCCCCTTACGGAATACGCAGTATTTT. The encoded protein is CASSVGRDSPLRNTQYF.